Sequencing of this T cell receptor (beta chain) was carried out in a study of blood T cell repertoires in COVID-19. Across the whole study: Collection of acute and convalescent COVID-19 samples took place in the United States, Italy and Spain. PBMCs, B-cell-depleted T cells, or T cells provided the cDNA or gDNA that made up the material.

The authors' processing: For nucleated cells, counts were estimated from reference gene primer amplification. Assay: immunoSEQ multiplex PCR; the TCRdb copy retains only in-frame clones and omits some. The DNA was the basis for D and trimming; V, J and clone size are from that table. The sample consists of over 200,000 clones, 81% of them appearing once. This CDR3 is 20 amino acids long. The germline V gene encodes CDR1 SGHKS and CDR2 YYEKEE (reference sequence). The V gene end was trimmed by 2 bases and the J gene end by 5 bases; junction bases not matched to a gene: 23. The sample was peripheral blood. The clonotype was recovered from a woman aged 80 or over with acute or convalescent COVID-19. The chain joins TRBV5-5 to TRBJ2-5; 8 bases agree with TRBD2. CDR3 nucleotide sequence: TGTGCCAGCAGCTTTCTCCCAGGAGGTCTTAGCGGGGAGGTTTGGGAGACCCAGTACTTC. It codes for CASSFLPGGLSGEVWETQYF.